This entry lists 23 T cell receptor beta chains sequenced from one sample in a study of technical replicates of blood from several donors. TCRdb's copy holds only in-frame clones and misses some; the assay was immunoSEQ multiplex PCR. The top ten hold 0.2% to 0.3% of the sample, which has about 76,000 clones, about 91% seen once. Input material: T cells isolated from PBMCs. These receptors came from a human donor in good health.

CDR3 protein: CASSHDSQGADTQYF. The DNA for the CDR3 is TGTGCCAGCAGCCACGATTCTCAGGGTGCAGATACGCAGTATTTT. The chain couples TRBV4-2 to TRBJ2-3, with D possibly TRBD1 on 5 matching bases. The germline gives CDR1 LGHNA, CDR2 YNFKEQ. The CDR3 consists of 15 residues. V was cut by 3 bases and J by 4 bases, with 14 bases left in between.

The chain has TRBV27 and TRBJ1-2, with 7 nucleotides matching TRBD1. Unmatched junction bases numbered 18, after V lost 7 bases and J lost 4 bases. CDR3 length: 17 residues. Germline V gene lookup returns CDR1 MNHEY and CDR2 SMNVEV (reference sequence). The CDR3, as DNA: TGTGCCAGCAAATGGATGTACAGGGGCCCTTCTAGCTATGGCTACACCTTC. Protein: CASKWMYRGPSSYGYTF.

V is TRBV15 and J is TRBJ2-3; TRBD2 agrees at 8 bases. This CDR3 comprises 13 residues. Trimming took 5 bases from V and 6 from J; bases not matched to a gene: 4. Germline values: CDR1 LNHNV, CDR2 YYDKDF (reference sequence). This CDR3 is CATSSRLADTQYF. CDR3 bases: TGTGCCACCAGCTCCCGACTAGCGGATACGCAGTATTTT. Together with reference TRBV15 and TRBJ2-3, the CDR3 gives the full variable domain: DAMVIQNPRYQVTQFGKPVTLSCSQTLNHNVMYWYQQKSSQAPKLLFHYYDKDFNNEADTPDNFQSRRPNTSFCFLDIRSPGLGDTAMYLCATSSRLADTQYFGPGTRLTVL.

The rearrangement joins TRBV6-5 to TRBJ2-5; D is uncertain. The germline gives CDR1 MNHEY, CDR2 SVGAGI. V lost 0 bases to trimming and J lost 1 base, with 9 bases between them. This CDR3 comprises 15 residues. The CDR3 here is CASSYSIGSQETQYF. The CDR3 region has the DNA TGTGCCAGCAGTTACTCGATTGGCTCCCAAGAGACCCAGTACTTC.

The V gene is TRBV30, the J gene TRBJ1-2; 7 nucleotides agree with TRBD1. Germline V lookup: CDR1 GTSNPN, CDR2 SVGIG (reference sequence). This CDR3 has 16 residues. With 2 bases clipped from V and 4 bases from J, the junction kept 13 bases outside the gene matches. CDR3 sequence (DNA): TGTGCCTGGAGTACCACGGTTTTGACAGGGCTCTATGGCTACACCTTC. It encodes CAWSTTVLTGLYGYTF.

V usage is TRBV6-1 and J usage is TRBJ1-4, with a tentative D call TRBD1 (6 bases). Germline V gene data show CDR1 as MNHNS and CDR2 as SASEGT. With 1 base removed from V and 4 bases from J, the gap between germline ends came to 10 bases. The CDR3 spans 15 residues. CDR3 residues: CASSEGQVVNEKLFF. The CDR3 DNA sequence: TGTGCCAGCAGTGAAGGACAGGTTGTTAATGAAAAACTGTTTTTT.

The rearrangement links TRBV5-6 to TRBJ2-1; 10 bases are shared with TRBD1. Germline V lookup: CDR1 SGHDT, CDR2 YYEEEE. The V gene end was trimmed by 7 bases and the J gene end by 12 bases; junction bases not matched to a gene: 10. The CDR3 is made up of 13 amino acids. The chain's CDR3 is CASVGTGESRQFF. CDR3 bases: TGTGCCAGCGTGGGGACAGGGGAGTCCCGGCAGTTCTTC.

V usage is TRBV10-2 and J usage is TRBJ2-5; maybe TRBD2 (5 bases). There are 12 residues in the CDR3. V was pared by 7 bases and J by 5 bases, with 11 bases between. Germline CDR1 is WSHSY and CDR2 is SAAADI. The CDR3 loop is CASKRELETQYF. CDR3 sequence (DNA): TGCGCCAGCAAAAGGGAGCTGGAGACCCAGTACTTC.

This clone was found once. The V call is TRBV15, the J call TRBJ2-5, with D possibly being TRBD2 (5 bases). The ends were cut back, 4 bases at V and 5 bases at J, with 11 bases in the middle. The CDR3 is 13 amino acids. Germline lookup yields CDR1 LNHNV and CDR2 YYDKDF (reference sequence). CDR3 sequence (DNA): TGTGCCACCAGCACCTACGCGGGCGAGACCCAGTACTTC. This gives the protein CATSTYAGETQYF.

V is TRBV5-4 and J is TRBJ2-7; D gene uncertain. Trimming stripped 4 bases from V and 2 bases from J, with 10 bases between. The CDR3 spans 13 residues. Germline V gene lookup returns CDR1 SGHNT and CDR2 YYREEE (reference sequence). For the CDR3, the DNA is TGTGCCAGCAGCGGCAGCGTAACCTACGAGCAGTACTTC. Translated: CASSGSVTYEQYF.

The rearrangement joins TRBV9 to TRBJ2-5, with D possibly being TRBD2 (6 bases). Trimming stripped 0 bases from V and 7 bases from J, with 7 bases between. Germline V gene sequence: CDR1 SGDLS, CDR2 YYNGEE. This CDR3 region has 12 residues. DNA for the CDR3: TGTGCCAGCAGCGTAGCAGCGGGGACCCAGTACTTC. Protein: CASSVAAGTQYF.

The chain has TRBV5-1 and TRBJ1-3, with 7 positions matching TRBD1. The CDR3 has 14 residues. The V gene's germline CDR1 is SGHRS and CDR2 YFSETQ. J lost 2 bases, V lost 4 bases, and 3 bases had no gene match. The CDR3 spells CASSRQGTGNTIYF. The CDR3 nucleotides read TGCGCCAGCAGCCGACAGGGAACTGGAAACACCATATATTTT.

V is TRBV5-1 and J is TRBJ1-1, with D unresolved. CDR1 is SGHRS, CDR2 YFSETQ, per germline. The length of the CDR3 is 15 residues. Trimming pared 0 bases from V and 0 bases from J, leaving 9 bases between. The CDR3 is CASSLGMTLNTEAFF. CDR3 nucleotides: TGCGCCAGCAGCTTGGGAATGACACTGAACACTGAAGCTTTCTTT.

The J gene is TRBJ2-7, the V gene TRBV27; D is possibly TRBD1 (7 bases). V was pared by 5 bases and J by 3 bases, with 17 bases between. Germline values: CDR1 MNHEY, CDR2 SMNVEV (reference sequence). The CDR3 has 15 residues. CDR3 nucleotide sequence: TGTGCCAGCAGTCCTCAGGGGGGATATATCTACGAGCAGTACTTC. Amino acid sequence: CASSPQGGYIYEQYF.

V is TRBV7-9 and J is TRBJ2-1, with TRBD2 matching over 8 bases. Trimming removed 6 bases from V and 1 base from J; junction bases left unmatched: 5. CDR1 is SEHNR, CDR2 FQNEAQ, per germline (reference sequence). The CDR3 runs to 15 residues. The CDR3 nucleotides are TGTGCCAGCAGGTACAGCGGGGGATCCTACAATGAGCAGTTCTTC. This sequence encodes CASRYSGGSYNEQFF.

This chain links TRBV7-9 with TRBJ1-1, with unresolved D. This CDR3 contains 14 residues. The germline gives CDR1 SEHNR, CDR2 FQNEAQ (reference sequence). Between the trimmed V and J ends, which lost 3 bases and 0 bases, there was a span of 8 bases. The CDR3: CASSFRTVNTEAFF. The CDR3 bases are TGTGCCAGCAGCTTTCGAACGGTGAACACTGAAGCTTTCTTT.

V is TRBV2 and J is TRBJ1-1; 7 positions match TRBD1. The CDR3 loop spans 13 amino acids. Germline CDR1 is SNHLY and CDR2 is FYNNEI. J lost 5 bases, V lost 9 bases, and 9 bases had no gene match. The CDR3 protein is CARKGIRGTEAFF. The DNA for the CDR3 is TGTGCCAGGAAAGGGATCAGGGGGACTGAAGCTTTCTTT.

This chain connects TRBV27 to TRBJ1-4; D uncertain. Germline values: CDR1 MNHEY, CDR2 SMNVEV (reference sequence). Deletions cut 1 base from V and 5 bases from J, with 11 bases between. The CDR3 runs 15 residues. The CDR3 here is CASSLYGPPNEKLFF. CDR3 bases: TGTGCCAGCAGTTTATATGGCCCACCGAATGAAAAACTGTTTTTT.

The chain is built from TRBV27 and TRBJ2-5; perhaps TRBD2 as D (5 bases). The CDR3 has 18 amino acids. V lost 5 bases, J lost 5 bases, and 27 bases lay in between. In germline, CDR1 is MNHEY, CDR2 SMNVEV (reference sequence). Written as DNA, the CDR3 is TGTGCCAGCAGTACTATTTGGGGAGCAGGCCAGCCGGGGGAGACCCAGTACTTC. Amino acids: CASSTIWGAGQPGETQYF.

The rearrangement joins TRBV19 to TRBJ2-7; possibly TRBD2 for D (6 bases). CDR1 is LNHDA, CDR2 SQIVND, per germline (reference sequence). The CDR3 has 15 residues. The V end lost 0 bases, the J end lost 6 bases, and 15 bases lay between the germline ends. This CDR3 is CASSIDHGGSGEQYF. Written as DNA, the CDR3 is TGTGCCAGTAGTATAGATCATGGAGGGTCTGGCGAGCAGTACTTC.

V gene TRBV11-2 combines with J gene TRBJ2-3; 8 nucleotides align to TRBD2. Germline lookup yields CDR1 SGHAT and CDR2 FQNNGV. The CDR3 runs to 15 residues. The ends lost 5 bases at V and 4 bases at J; junction bases unmatched: 8. In DNA form, the CDR3 reads TGTGCCAGCAGCACGAGACAACTAGCGGCAGATACGCAGTATTTT. As protein: CASSTRQLAADTQYF. The full variable domain, with the rest looked up from reference TRBV11-2 and TRBJ2-3, is EAGVAQSPRYKIIEKRQSVAFWCNPISGHATLYWYQQILGQGPKLLIQFQNNGVVDDSQLPKDRFSAERLKGVDSTLKIQPAKLEDSAVYLCASSTRQLAADTQYFGPGTRLTVL.

V is TRBV11-3 and J is TRBJ1-1; D is unclear. The germline V gene encodes CDR1 SGHNT and CDR2 YENEEA. V gave up 0 bases and J gave up 0 bases, with 11 bases separating them. CDR3 length equals 16 residues. The CDR3: CASSLDTTSVNTEAFF. In DNA form, the CDR3 reads TGTGCCAGCAGCTTAGATACCACCTCAGTGAACACTGAAGCTTTCTTT.

This clone was observed a single time. CDR3 residues: CASSQVGGQESYEQYF. DNA for the CDR3: TGTGCCAGCAGCCAAGTAGGAGGACAGGAGTCCTACGAGCAGTACTTC. V and J are TRBV14 and TRBJ2-7, with 7 positions matching TRBD1. The trim removed 1 base at V and 1 base at J, leaving 7 bases unmatched. CDR3 length equals 16 residues. CDR1 and CDR2 from the germline V gene are SGHDN and FVKESK.